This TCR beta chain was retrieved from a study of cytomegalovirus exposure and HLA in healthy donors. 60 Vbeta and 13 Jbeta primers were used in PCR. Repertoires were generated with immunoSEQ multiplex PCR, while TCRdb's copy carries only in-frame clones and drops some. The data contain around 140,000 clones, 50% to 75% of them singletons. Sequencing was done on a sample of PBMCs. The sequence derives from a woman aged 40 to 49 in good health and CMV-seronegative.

CDR3 nucleotides: TGTGCCAGCAGCCCCGGGACAGAACCAGATGGCTACACCTTC. Residues: CASSPGTEPDGYTF. V and J are TRBV9 and TRBJ1-2, with 7 nucleotides matching TRBD1. V shed 4 bases and J 6 bases; nucleotides not matched to a gene: 9. The CDR3 has 14 residues. Germline loops: CDR1 SGDLS, CDR2 YYNGEE.